The 2 T cell receptor beta chains below all came from one sample that was sequenced in a study of T-cell memory formation after mild COVID-19. TCRdb passed the 5' RACE reads through MiXCR, listing each CDR3 protein once. The repertoire holds roughly 580,000 distinct CDR3 sequences, with about 20% as singletons. Input material: PBMCs or a T cell subset sorted from them (not recorded which). Receptors originate from an adult woman who had mild COVID-19 (a few samples of this study predate the infection). Cell type and time point are not known.

The rearrangement joins TRBV29-1 to TRBJ1-2; a weak D match, TRBD1 (5 bases). There are 15 residues in the CDR3. The ends were cut back, 1 base at V and 4 bases at J, with 16 bases in the middle. The germline V gene encodes CDR1 SQVTM and CDR2 ANQGSEA. The CDR3 loop reads CSVEGEGVAFYGYTF. As DNA, the CDR3 is TGCAGCGTTGAAGGGGAAGGGGTAGCCTTCTATGGCTACACCTTC.

The chain uses TRBV10-3 and TRBJ2-3; D ambiguous. Trimming removed 5 bases at V and 2 bases at J, with 5 bases between. Germline V gene sequence: CDR1 ENHRY, CDR2 SYGVKD. The CDR3 is 12 amino acids. The CDR3 DNA follows: TGTGCCATCAGTCCCTCCACAGATACGCAGTATTTT. The encoded protein is CAISPSTDTQYF.